This TCR beta chain was captured in a study of blood T cells in healthy people across ages. Overall study findings and caveats: Age advanced and TCR beta diversity per million T cells fell, roughly linearly.

Germline loops: CDR1 SNHLY, CDR2 FYNNEI. CDR3 length: 15 residues. It was with a sample-barcoded 5' primer and a J-beta primer mix that a second PCR of about 6 to 12 cycles was run. TCRdb fed the 5' RACE reads into MiXCR, producing one record per CDR3 protein. The sample lists 650,000 to 900,000 distinct CDR3 sequences, around 62% seen once, with about 27% in the top ten. Regarding this clonotype: What it recognizes is unknown.

This clonotype was sampled from a man aged 25 to 40 in good health. The chain recombines TRBV2 with TRBJ2-1, with 7 positions matching TRBD1. The end of the DNA fits TRBJ2-7 better, so the J call may be wrong. Sequenced material: blood. The CDR3 is CASAGGKSPYNEQYF. The CDR3 DNA follows: TGTGCCAGCGCAGGGGGAAAAAGCCCTTACAATGAGCAGTACTTC.